This T cell receptor (beta chain) was obtained from a study of T cells in pancreatic ductal adenocarcinoma. Assay: immunoSEQ multiplex PCR; the TCRdb copy retains only in-frame clones and omits some. The sample records about 31,000 clones, more than 80% being singletons. This clone was seen a single time. This CDR3 comprises 14 residues. With 0 bases removed from V and 1 base from J, the gap between germline ends came to 7 bases. Germline V CDR1 and CDR2: SGHRS, YFSETQ. Selected pancreatic ductal adenocarcinoma patients had undergone surgery without neoadjuvant therapy. The receptor's source is a human donor with pancreatic ductal adenocarcinoma. V is TRBV5-1 and J is TRBJ2-5, with D possibly matching TRBD1 (5 bases). The specimen sequenced was PBMCs. CDR3 amino acids: CASSLGQSQETQYF. CDR3 sequence (DNA): TGCGCCAGCAGCTTGGGACAGTCCCAAGAGACCCAGTACTTC. The full variable domain, its missing parts supplied by reference TRBV5-1 and TRBJ2-5, is KAGVTQTPRYLIKTRGQQVTLSCSPISGHRSVSWYQQTPGQGLQFLFEYFSETQRNKGNFPGRFSGRQFSNSRSEMNVSTLELGDSALYLCASSLGQSQETQYFGPGTRLLVL.